The 9 T cell receptor beta chains below come from one sample, sequenced in a study of T-cell memory formation after mild COVID-19 (dated by TCRdb to about 2021). The library was built by means of 5' RACE. The run used an Illumina NovaSeq 6000. The raw public data were reprocessed by TCRdb itself: fastp quality trimming at Q25, MiXCR clonotype calling, in-frame beta chains only. Duplicate CDR3 protein sequences are folded into a single record with the most common DNA and genes. The sample records about 210,000 distinct CDR3 sequences, 8% to 11% of which are singletons. In total, the top ten clones hold 3% to 3.5% of the sample. The sequenced sample was PBMCs or a T cell subset sorted from them (not recorded which). The source of these receptors is a man aged 18 to 30 who had mild COVID-19 (a few samples of this study predate the infection). The sample titles of this study are shuffled in the database, so cell type and time point are left out; the donor was told from shared clones.

The rearrangement joins TRBV7-9 to TRBJ1-1, with D hard to call. From germline, CDR1 is SEHNR and CDR2 FQNEAQ (reference sequence). The CDR3 is made up of 12 amino acids. V shed 4 bases and J shed 7 bases, with 10 bases lying between them. CDR3 coding DNA: TGTGCCAGCAGCTCATTGGGAGGTGAAGCTTTCTTT. Its translation: CASSSLGGEAFF.

This clonotype was detected ten times or more. The chain is built from TRBV20-1 and TRBJ1-1, with 7 bases that match TRBD1. J was trimmed by 10 bases and V by 6 bases; bases with no gene match: 14. Germline V lookup: CDR1 DFQATT, CDR2 SNEGSKA (reference sequence). The CDR3 consists of 13 residues. CDR3 in DNA: TGCAGTGCAGTCACAGGGGTATCAAGTCCAGCTTTCTTT. Translating gives CSAVTGVSSPAFF.

The sample holds a few counts of this clonotype. This chain connects TRBV5-1 to TRBJ2-2; possibly TRBD1 for D (6 bases). This CDR3 has 14 residues. V was shortened by 5 bases and J by 5 bases, with 13 bases between the two germline ends. The germline CDR1 and CDR2 sequences are SGHRS and YFSETQ. In nucleotides, the CDR3 is TGCGCCAGCAGAACACAGGGTGAAACCGGGGAGCTGTTTTTT. Translating gives CASRTQGETGELFF.

In this sample, this clonotype turned up a few times. J is TRBJ1-1 and V is TRBV5-1; D not resolved. V lost 4 bases and J 1 base, leaving 11 bases between the germline ends. The V gene's germline CDR1 is SGHRS and CDR2 YFSETQ. The CDR3 is made up of 14 amino acids. In DNA, the CDR3 is TGCGCCAGCAGCAAGACCCAACGGAACACTGAAGCTTTCTTT. Protein: CASSKTQRNTEAFF.

This clonotype has just a few counts. The chain links TRBV7-9 to TRBJ2-3; 11 bases match TRBD2. This CDR3 has 15 residues. After removal of 3 bases from V and 5 bases from J, the junction contained 4 bases not matched to a gene. Germline V gene data show CDR1 as SEHNR and CDR2 as FQNEAQ (reference sequence). CDR3 bases: TGTGCCAGCAGCTTGACTACTAGCGGGGGAGATACGCAGTATTTT. Protein: CASSLTTSGGDTQYF.

There are a few counts of this clonotype. J is TRBJ2-4 and V is TRBV5-5, with D unclear. Germline V gene lookup returns CDR1 SGHKS and CDR2 YYEKEE (reference sequence). The CDR3 totals 15 residues. V gave up 0 bases and J gave up 2 bases, with 9 bases separating them. CDR3 sequence (DNA): TGTGCCAGCAGCTTGGCAGCCCCTCCCAAAAACATTCAGTACTTC. This encodes CASSLAAPPKNIQYF.

In this sample, this clonotype turned up a few times. The chain uses TRBV6-5 and TRBJ2-5; D gene uncertain. Germline loops: CDR1 MNHEY, CDR2 SVGAGI. With 6 bases removed from V and 1 base from J, the gap between germline ends came to 15 bases. CDR3 length equals 15 residues. The CDR3 sequence: CASRPVIGSQETQYF. The DNA for the CDR3 is TGTGCCAGCAGACCCGTTATTGGAAGCCAAGAGACCCAGTACTTC.

This clonotype has more than one count but fewer than ten. The rearrangement joins TRBV15 to TRBJ1-1; D gene ambiguous. The CDR3 totals 13 residues. V lost 1 base, J lost 8 bases, and 11 bases lay in between. Germline V gene data show CDR1 as LNHNV and CDR2 as YYDKDF (reference sequence). The CDR3 DNA reads as TGTGCCACCAGCAGAGTCAAGACGGAAGAAGCTTTCTTT. Translation gives CATSRVKTEEAFF.

This clonotype showed up many times. The rearrangement uses TRBV12-3 or TRBV12-4 and TRBJ1-2, with D maybe TRBD1 (6 bases). Trimming took off 6 bases at V and 7 bases at J, with 12 bases between the two ends. The CDR3 runs to 12 residues. The CDR3 loop reads CASSRDNRGYTF. The CDR3 DNA follows: TGTGCCAGCAGCCGGGACAATCGTGGCTACACCTTC.